Each of the 19 T cell receptor beta chains below was sequenced from the same sample in a study of OX40 agonist ivuxolimab in advanced cancers. The data were produced by immunoSEQ multiplex PCR, yet TCRdb's version contains in-frame clones alone and is incomplete. The table includes tens of thousands of clones, roughly 89% detected once. Sequences were derived from CD4+ or CD8+ T cells sorted from blood, sampled in a trial of the OX40 agonist ivuxolimab. These TCRs come from an adult with an advanced solid tumor such as melanoma, head and neck, liver or kidney cancer.

This sequence joins TRBV29-1 and TRBJ2-7, with 9 bases matching TRBD1. This CDR3 is built from 13 residues. Germline CDR1 reads SQVTM; CDR2 reads ANQGSEA. The J segment lost 0 bases and the V segment lost 4 bases, leaving 1 base of the junction unmatched. CDR3 loop: CSVAGQGSYEQYF. CDR3 nucleotide sequence: TGCAGCGTTGCGGGACAGGGCTCCTACGAGCAGTACTTC.

The CDR3 spells CASSSQGNSYNEQFF. Written as DNA, the CDR3 is TGTGCCAGCAGTTCTCAGGGGAACTCCTACAATGAGCAGTTCTTC. The chain carries TRBV2 and TRBJ2-1, with D perhaps matching TRBD1 (6 bases). The V end was cut by 5 bases, the J end by 0 bases, with 11 bases between. This CDR3 spans 15 amino acids. The germline V gene encodes CDR1 SNHLY and CDR2 FYNNEI.

The chain joins TRBV14 to TRBJ1-1, with D perhaps matching TRBD1 (5 bases). The CDR3 length is 14 residues. The V gene's germline CDR1 is SGHDN and CDR2 FVKESK. The V gene lost 6 bases and the J gene lost 2 bases, with 13 bases spanning the gap. In DNA form, the CDR3 reads TGTGCCAGCAGACAGACAGCCCTCAACACTGAAGCTTTCTTT. It translates to CASRQTALNTEAFF.

This clone was counted once. The rearrangement links TRBV30 to TRBJ2-5, with D possibly being TRBD2 (6 bases). Looked up from germline, CDR1 is GTSNPN and CDR2 is SVGIG (reference sequence). Trimming took off 1 base at V and 2 bases at J, with 11 bases between the two ends. The CDR3 runs to 14 residues. The CDR3 DNA follows: TGTGCCTGGAGTGCTAGCGTGCAACAAGAGACCCAGTACTTC. It translates to CAWSASVQQETQYF. The full variable domain, its missing parts supplied by reference TRBV30 and TRBJ2-5, is SQTIHQWPATLVQPVGSPLSLECTVEGTSNPNLYWYRQAAGRGLQLLFYSVGIGQISSEVPQNLSASRPQDRQFILSSKKLLLSDSGFYLCAWSASVQQETQYFGPGTRLLVL.

CDR3 in amino acids: CASSLGAQNTEAFF. Here the CDR3 DNA reads TGTGCCAGCAGCTTAGGGGCCCAAAACACTGAAGCTTTCTTT. The chain uses TRBV7-2 and TRBJ1-1; D unresolved. The CDR3 runs to 14 residues. Germline V gene data show CDR1 as SGHTA and CDR2 as FQGNSA. V shed 1 base and J shed 2 bases, with 8 bases lying between them.

The genes are TRBV11-1 and TRBJ1-4, with D possibly being TRBD1 (5 bases). V gave up 5 bases and J gave up 7 bases, with 11 bases separating them. The CDR3 has 13 residues. Germline CDR1 reads SGHAT; CDR2 reads FQDESV (reference sequence). The CDR3 region is CASSPTDSEKLFF. In DNA form, the CDR3 reads TGTGCCAGCAGCCCTACCGACAGTGAAAAACTGTTTTTT.

The chain couples TRBV5-1 to TRBJ2-1; D not certain. Germline V gene sequence: CDR1 SGHRS, CDR2 YFSETQ. The V end lost 0 bases, the J end lost 6 bases, and 4 bases lay between the germline ends. The CDR3 sequence is 12 residues long. The CDR3 loop is CASSLDSNEQFF. DNA for the CDR3: TGCGCCAGCAGCTTGGACAGCAATGAGCAGTTCTTC.

V is TRBV21-1 and J is TRBJ2-2; whether TRBD2, the table's D call, matches the DNA was not checked. TRBV21-1 is described as a pseudogene. This CDR3 comprises 13 residues. The CDR3 nucleotides read TGTGCCAGCGGACGGGGGAACACCGGGGAGCTGTTTTTT. It specifies CASGRGNTGELFF.

The chain has TRBV18 and TRBJ2-3; TRBD1 matches 8 bases. Germline trimming cut 3 bases from V and 3 bases from J; bases unmatched to any gene: 8. CDR3 length equals 16 residues. The germline CDR1 and CDR2 sequences are KGHSH and LQKENI. The CDR3 here is CASSPIGQGGTDTQYF. For the CDR3, the DNA is TGTGCCAGCTCACCCATTGGACAGGGTGGAACAGATACGCAGTATTTT.

The chain links TRBV4-1 to TRBJ2-7, with 9 bases aligning to TRBD1. Germline-derived CDR1 and CDR2 are MGHRA and YSYEKL. The V and J ends lost 3 bases and 3 bases, in that order; junction bases with no gene match: 12. The CDR3 loop spans 17 amino acids. As DNA, the CDR3 is TGCGCCAGCAGCCATGCTTCCGGGACAGGGTATCTCTACGAGCAGTACTTC. As protein: CASSHASGTGYLYEQYF.

This chain links TRBV13 with TRBJ1-1, with TRBD1 matching 7 bases. The germline gives CDR1 PRHDT, CDR2 FYEKMQ (reference sequence). The V gene end was trimmed by 4 bases and the J gene end by 0 bases; junction bases not matched to a gene: 8. The CDR3 has 16 amino acids. In nucleotides, the CDR3 is TGTGCCAGCAGCTACAGGGACAGAAACATGAACACTGAAGCTTTCTTT. It yields the protein CASSYRDRNMNTEAFF. The full variable domain, completed using reference TRBV13 and TRBJ1-1, is AAGVIQSPRHLIKEKRETATLKCYPIPRHDTVYWYQQGPGQDPQFLISFYEKMQSDKGSIPDRFSAQQFSDYHSELNMSSLELGDSALYFCASSYRDRNMNTEAFFGQGTRLTVV.

This chain links TRBV27 with TRBJ2-2; D not resolved. Germline-derived CDR1 and CDR2 are MNHEY and SMNVEV (reference sequence). The CDR3 length is 15 residues. Trimming cost V 6 bases and J 0 bases, with 11 bases left between them. CDR3 protein: CASSLGWANTGELFF. Written as DNA, the CDR3 is TGTGCCAGCAGCTTAGGGTGGGCGAACACCGGGGAGCTGTTTTTT.

This sequence joins TRBV10-1 and TRBJ2-5; the match to TRBD2 covers 7 bases. The CDR3 length is 15 residues. From germline, CDR1 is WNHNN and CDR2 SYGVQD (reference sequence). V lost 10 bases to trimming and J lost 5 bases; unmatched junction nucleotides: 16. CDR3 sequence: CATSEVAGVGETQYF. CDR3 DNA: TGCGCCACCTCCGAGGTCGCGGGAGTTGGTGAGACCCAGTACTTC.

V gene TRBV11-3 combines with J gene TRBJ2-1, with TRBD1 identical over 7 bases. The germline gives CDR1 SGHNT, CDR2 YENEEA. J lost 4 bases, V lost 5 bases, and 8 bases had no gene match. The CDR3 is 15 residues long. CDR3 region: CASSPVPGQYNEQFF. In DNA form, the CDR3 reads TGTGCCAGCAGCCCCGTCCCGGGACAGTACAATGAGCAGTTCTTC.

This clone was detected a few times. This chain's CDR3 is CASSPPGQGSGRETQYF. In nucleotides, the CDR3 is TGTGCCAGCAGCCCACCGGGACAGGGCTCGGGGAGAGAGACCCAGTACTTC. The gene calls are TRBV11-2 and TRBJ2-5; 9 bases agree with TRBD1. The V gene end was trimmed by 5 bases and the J gene end by 4 bases; junction bases not matched to a gene: 14. The length of the CDR3 is 17 residues. Germline assignment: CDR1 SGHAT and CDR2 FQNNGV.

The chain links TRBV6-5 to TRBJ1-1; D perhaps matches TRBD1 (5 bases). The length of the CDR3 is 13 residues. V was shortened by 10 bases and J by 1 base, with 13 bases between the two germline ends. Per germline, CDR1 MNHEY and CDR2 SVGAGI. In DNA, the CDR3 is TGTGCCACCCAGGGACGGTCGAACACTGAAGCTTTCTTT. Protein: CATQGRSNTEAFF.

The J gene is TRBJ2-6, the V gene TRBV19; D not resolved. Germline CDR1 LNHDA, CDR2 SQIVND (reference sequence). This CDR3 is built from 17 residues. Deletions cut 3 bases from V and 0 bases from J, with 12 bases between. As DNA, the CDR3 is TGTGCCAGTAGTATGGGGAATCGAGACTCTGGGGCCAACGTCCTGACTTTC. It encodes CASSMGNRDSGANVLTF. Variable domain in full (rest from reference TRBV19 and TRBJ2-6): DGGITQSPKYLFRKEGQNVTLSCEQNLNHDAMYWYRQDPGQGLRLIYYSQIVNDFQKGDIAEGYSVSREKKESFPLTVTSAQKNPTAFYLCASSMGNRDSGANVLTFGAGSRLTVL.

The gene calls are TRBV7-3 and TRBJ2-3, with 9 bases aligning to TRBD2. The J segment lost 2 bases and the V segment lost 1 base, leaving 10 bases of the junction unmatched. CDR3 size: 18 residues. Germline V gene lookup returns CDR1 SGHTA and CDR2 FQGTGA. The CDR3 loop reads CASSLKAGGPPSTDTQYF. The CDR3 region has the DNA TGTGCCAGCAGCTTAAAAGCGGGGGGCCCCCCTTCCACAGATACGCAGTATTTT.

V and J are TRBV29-1 and TRBJ2-3; perhaps D is TRBD1 or TRBD2 (5 bases each). The CDR3 contains 12 residues. CDR1 is SQVTM, CDR2 ANQGSEA, per germline. The CDR3 coding sequence is TGCAGTGTGAGGGGCCGCACAGATACGCAGTATTTT. It codes for CSVRGRTDTQYF.